Listed below are T cell receptor beta chains from one sample, sequenced in a study of cytotoxic CD8 clonotypes in ibrutinib-treated CLL. Data came from immunoSEQ multiplex PCR; TCRdb stores just in-frame clones and leaves some out. Altogether some 300,000 clones are present, about 80% being singletons, with the ten largest covering over 5%. The sequencing used PBMCs, collected before ibrutinib treatment. The receptors here all came from a human donor with chronic lymphocytic leukemia. Both conserved end residues are part of each CDR3. Fields, in order: J gene, D gene, clone size, V gene, CDR3 DNA, CDR3 protein. A D gene is named only where the DNA matches it firmly. Only some rows state a clone size, as once, few, many or a class for expanded clones.

>TRBJ2-1|TRBD2|NA|TRBV14
TGTGCCAGCAGCCAATTCCTAGCGGGAGTCAATGAGCAGTTCTTC
CASSQFLAGVNEQFF
>TRBJ1-2|NA|NA|TRBV27
TGTGCCAGCAGGGTTAACGTTAACTATGGCTACACCTTC
CASRVNVNYGYTF
>TRBJ1-1|TRBD1|few|TRBV5-6
TGTGCCAGCAGCTTCGGGACAGCGAACACTGAAGCTTTCTTT
CASSFGTANTEAFF
>TRBJ2-2|NA|NA|TRBV11-1
TGTGCCAGCAGCCTAGGACGCGGGGCAGGGAGTCGGGAGCTGTTTTTT
CASSLGRGAGSRELFF
>TRBJ2-3|TRBD1|NA|TRBV25-1
TGTGCCAGCAGTGAAGACAGGGGGTGGGACACAGATACGCAGTATTTT
CASSEDRGWDTDTQYF
>TRBJ2-7|NA|NA|TRBV19
TGTGCCAGTAGTATGGGGTTAGGAACGATCTACGAGCAGTACTTC
CASSMGLGTIYEQYF
>TRBJ2-6|NA|NA|TRBV5-1
TGCGCCAGCAGCTTGGCAAGAGTCTCTGGGGCCAACGTCCTGACTTTC
CASSLARVSGANVLTF
>TRBJ2-1|TRBD2|NA|TRBV4-1
TGCGCCAGCAGCTCAGCGGGAGGTTATTTGAATGAGCAGTTCTTC
CASSSAGGYLNEQFF
>TRBJ2-1|TRBD2|NA|TRBV2
TGTGCCAGCAGCGCCCTGACTAGCGGGCGTTACAATGAGCAGTTCTTC
CASSALTSGRYNEQFF
>TRBJ1-2|NA|once|TRBV10-3
TGTGCCATCAGGGGAGGGACTGCCACCTATGGCTACACCTTC
CAIRGGTATYGYTF
>TRBJ2-3|NA|NA|TRBV5-1
TGCGCCAGCAGCTTCCTAGGCGTGAGCACAGATACGCAGTATTTT
CASSFLGVSTDTQYF
>TRBJ1-1|TRBD1|NA|TRBV5-1
TGCGCCAGCAGCCGAGGACAGGAGAACACTGAAGCTTTCTTT
CASSRGQENTEAFF
>TRBJ1-2|NA|NA|TRBV19
TGTGCCAGTAGTACCCGACCGTCCTGGGGCTACACCTTC
CASSTRPSWGYTF
>TRBJ1-2|TRBD1|NA|TRBV5-4
TGTGCCAGCAGCTCCCCCGGGACAGGGCCCTATGGCTACACCTTC
CASSSPGTGPYGYTF
>TRBJ1-2|NA|NA|TRBV28
TGTGCCAGCACTTATGCTGGGACGGCCTCTTATAACTATGGCTACACCTTC
CASTYAGTASYNYGYTF
>TRBJ2-7|NA|NA|TRBV11-1
TGTGCCAGCAGCACTGAGACCGGGAGCGAGCAGTACTTC
CASSTETGSEQYF
>TRBJ2-7|NA|NA|TRBV18
TGTGCCAGCTCGCCTCGGGGCCCGCGGGTAGTCGAGCAGTACTTC
CASSPRGPRVVEQYF
>TRBJ1-1|NA|NA|TRBV30
TGTGCCTGGAGTGTACGTGGGGGGGAGGGCACTGAAGCTTTCTTT
CAWSVRGGEGTEAFF
>TRBJ2-1|NA|NA|TRBV7-2
TGTGCCAGCAGCTTAGAAGGGAGCTCCTACAATGAGCAGTTCTTC
CASSLEGSSYNEQFF
>TRBJ1-2|NA|once|TRBV9
TGTGCCAGCAGCGTAGAATCAGGTTACTATGGCTACACCTTC
CASSVESGYYGYTF
>TRBJ2-7|NA|NA|TRBV18
TGTGCCAGCTCACCATATGGGACGGACTCCTACGAGCAGTACTTC
CASSPYGTDSYEQYF
>TRBJ2-1|NA|NA|TRBV7-8
TGTGCCAGCAGCTTAGCGGAGGGGGGTAATGAGCAGTTCTTC
CASSLAEGGNEQFF
>TRBJ1-1|NA|few|TRBV5-1
TGCGCCAGCAGCTTGGTTGGGGAAATAGATCCCCCTTTCTTT
CASSLVGEIDPPFF
>TRBJ2-1|NA|NA|TRBV5-4
TGTGCCAGCAGCTTAACCGATGAGCAGTTCTTC
CASSLTDEQFF
>TRBJ2-7|NA|NA|TRBV7-9
TGTGCCAGCAGCTCGACAGGGTCCGGGGGCGAGCAGTACTTC
CASSSTGSGGEQYF
>TRBJ2-1|TRBD1|NA|TRBV10-3
TGTGCCATCAGTGTACGGACAGGGGGTCACAGCAACAATGAGCAGTTCTTC
CAISVRTGGHSNNEQFF
>TRBJ2-3|TRBD2|NA|TRBV6-4
TGTGCCAGCAGTGACCGACTAGCGGGAGCAGATACGCAGTATTTT
CASSDRLAGADTQYF
>TRBJ1-3|NA|NA|TRBV7-2
TGTGCCAGCAGCTTAGATTTTATATTGGTATCTGGAAACACCATATATTTT
CASSLDFILVSGNTIYF
>TRBJ2-2|NA|NA|TRBV15
TGTGCCACCAGTAACCGACAGGGAGGCACCGGGGAGCTGTTTTTT
CATSNRQGGTGELFF
>TRBJ2-7|TRBD2|NA|TRBV13
TGTGCCAGCAGCTCCGGACTAGCGGGTCTTCACGAGCAGTACTTC
CASSSGLAGLHEQYF